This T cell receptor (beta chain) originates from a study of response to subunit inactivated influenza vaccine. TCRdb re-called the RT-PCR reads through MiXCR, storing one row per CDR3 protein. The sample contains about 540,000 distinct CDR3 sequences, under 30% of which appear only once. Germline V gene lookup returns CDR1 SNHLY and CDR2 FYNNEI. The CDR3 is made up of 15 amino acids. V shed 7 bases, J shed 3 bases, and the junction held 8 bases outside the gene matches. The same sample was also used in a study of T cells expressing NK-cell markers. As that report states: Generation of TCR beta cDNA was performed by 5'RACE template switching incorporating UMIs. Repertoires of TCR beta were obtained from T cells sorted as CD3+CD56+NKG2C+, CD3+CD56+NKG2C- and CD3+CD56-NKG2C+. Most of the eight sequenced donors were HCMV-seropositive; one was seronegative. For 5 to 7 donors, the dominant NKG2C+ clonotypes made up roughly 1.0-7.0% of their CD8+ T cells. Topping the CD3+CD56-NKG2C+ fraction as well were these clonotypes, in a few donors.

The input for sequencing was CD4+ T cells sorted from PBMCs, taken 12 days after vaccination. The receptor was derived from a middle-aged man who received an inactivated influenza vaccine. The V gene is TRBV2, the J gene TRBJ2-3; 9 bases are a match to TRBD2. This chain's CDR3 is CASTRLTSGTDTQYF. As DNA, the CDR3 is TGTGCCAGCACAAGATTGACTAGCGGAACAGATACGCAGTATTTT.